This T cell receptor beta chain was documented in a study of T cell responses to AZD1222 COVID-19 vaccine. The germline gives CDR1 SGHVS, CDR2 FQNEAQ. The CDR3 is 15 residues long. V gave up 4 bases and J gave up 5 bases; unmatched junction bases: 7. Whole-study findings and limits: Baseline seropositivity occurred in only a handful of AZD1222 recipients.

Produced via immunoSEQ multiplex PCR; TCRdb's table is partial and in-frame only. The sample holds roughly 200,000 clones, 91% seen once. Comments on this clone: Its target is not known.

Here the sequenced sample was peripheral blood, taken 28 days after the second AZD1222 dose. The TCR sequence derives from an adult who received the AZD1222 COVID-19 vaccine. The chain combines TRBV7-8 with TRBJ1-5; 8 nucleotides match TRBD1. The CDR3 reads CASSSQTGVHQPQHF. The DNA of the CDR3 is TGTGCCAGCAGCTCCCAGACAGGGGTGCATCAGCCCCAGCATTTT.